Each of the 22 T cell receptor beta chains below was sequenced from the same sample in a study of blood T cell repertoires in COVID-19. TCRdb's copy holds only in-frame clones and misses some; the assay was immunoSEQ multiplex PCR. There are a few hundred thousand clones in the sample; about 86% occur only once, and 3% to 4% lies in the top ten. The sequencing input was PBMCs or T cells enriched from blood (not recorded which). These TCRs come from a middle-aged woman with acute COVID-19.

The chain employs TRBV11-3 and TRBJ1-6; D not resolved. This CDR3 contains 14 residues. V gave up 1 base and J gave up 7 bases, with 8 bases separating them. Germline CDR1 SGHNT, CDR2 YENEEA. The CDR3 coding sequence is TGTGCCAGCAGCTTAGGAGGGAGGAATTCACCCCTCCACTTT. Protein product: CASSLGGRNSPLHF.

V is TRBV10-3 and J is TRBJ1-2; D is unresolved. CDR1 and CDR2 from the germline V gene are ENHRY and SYGVKD. CDR3 size: 14 residues. Trimming shortened V by 2 bases and J by 6 bases, and 13 bases separated the two germline ends. Written as DNA, the CDR3 is TGTGCCATCAGTGAGCCGACACTCCCCCATGGCTACACCTTC. This codes for CAISEPTLPHGYTF.

This sequence joins TRBV24-1 and TRBJ2-7; a weak D match, TRBD1 (5 bases). The CDR3 has 13 residues. V lost 4 bases to trimming and J lost 4 bases, with 10 bases between them. From germline, CDR1 is KGHDR and CDR2 SFDVKD. The CDR3 nucleotides are TGTGCCACCAGTGACCTCGACAGTTACGAGCAGTACTTC. This gives the protein CATSDLDSYEQYF.

This clone has just a few counts. Other DNA variants within this sample encode the same CDR3. The CDR3 here is CASSSQGNYGYTF. The CDR3 coding sequence is TGTGCCAGCAGTTCACAGGGGAACTATGGCTACACCTTC. This sequence joins TRBV27 and TRBJ1-2, with 7 bases aligning to TRBD1. Germline V gene lookup returns CDR1 MNHEY and CDR2 SMNVEV (reference sequence). The CDR3 is made up of 13 amino acids. V lost 4 bases, J lost 2 bases, and 1 base stayed unmatched.

The chain has TRBV7-6 and TRBJ2-1; weak D call: TRBD2 (6 bases). The germline gives CDR1 SGHVS, CDR2 FNYEAQ. The CDR3 loop spans 17 amino acids. Trimming removed 5 bases from V and 5 bases from J, with 22 bases in between. CDR3 protein: CASSVGSGLYGDNEQFF. For the CDR3, the DNA is TGTGCCAGCAGCGTAGGGAGCGGGCTCTATGGGGACAATGAGCAGTTCTTC.

The chain uses TRBV18 and TRBJ2-7; TRBD1 agrees at 10 bases. With V trimmed by 4 bases and J by 4 bases, 4 bases remained unmatched. Germline loops: CDR1 KGHSH, CDR2 LQKENI. The CDR3 spans 14 residues. The CDR3 DNA reads as TGTGCCAGCTCACAGGGGGACAGGGGATACGAGCAGTACTTC. Its translation is CASSQGDRGYEQYF.

The chain joins TRBV7-7 to TRBJ2-7; 8 nucleotides align to TRBD2. CDR1 is SSHAT and CDR2 is FNYEAQ in the germline V gene (reference sequence). Losses at the gene ends were 5 bases for V and 0 bases for J; bases not matched to a gene: 21. The CDR3 spans 20 residues. CDR3 sequence (DNA): TGTGCCAGCAGCCCCCGGCTAGCGGGCGAATCAATCCCGGGCTCCTACGAGCAGTACTTC. Its protein is CASSPRLAGESIPGSYEQYF.

The genes are TRBV6-6 and TRBJ1-2; D remains unclear. V lost 2 bases, J lost 7 bases, and 14 bases lay in between. Germline V gene data show CDR1 as MNHNY and CDR2 as SVGAGI (reference sequence). CDR3 size: 14 residues. The CDR3 nucleotides are TGTGCCAGCAGTTACAGGGTCGGGGAAACTGGCTACACCTTC. Protein sequence: CASSYRVGETGYTF.

The CDR3 loop is CASSKGGRSGGYF. The CDR3 DNA sequence: TGTGCCAGCAGCAAAGGGGGGAGGTCAGGAGGGTACTTC. The V gene is TRBV21-1, the J gene TRBJ2-5; whether TRBD2, the table's D call, matches the DNA was not checked. TRBV21-1 is an annotated pseudogene. The CDR3 has 13 amino acids.

This clone was seen only once. The rearrangement links TRBV3-1 (or the pseudogene TRBV3-2) to TRBJ2-1; tentative D call: TRBD2 (6 bases). Germline values: CDR1 LGHDT, CDR2 YNNKEL (reference sequence). V dropped 3 bases and J dropped 0 bases, with 6 bases sitting between them. The CDR3 is 14 amino acids. The CDR3 DNA reads TGTGCCAGCAGCCAGGGAGGCTCCTACAATGAGCAGTTCTTC. Translated: CASSQGGSYNEQFF.

This clone appeared once. This CDR3 reads CASRSPEAGETQYF. CDR3 in DNA: TGTGCCAGCAGGTCACCAGAGGCGGGAGAGACCCAGTACTTC. The chain uses TRBV2 and TRBJ2-5; D possibly corresponds to TRBD2 (5 bases). V lost 6 bases and J lost 4, with 15 bases in between. In germline, CDR1 is SNHLY, CDR2 FYNNEI. This CDR3 spans 14 amino acids.

Worth noting for this clone: Other DNA sequences in the same sample also yield this CDR3. The chain is built from TRBV12-3 or TRBV12-4 and TRBJ1-5; D is perhaps TRBD1 (6 bases). The V end lost 3 bases, the J end lost 4 bases, and 7 bases lay between the germline ends. This CDR3 contains 13 residues. DNA for the CDR3: TGTGCCAGCAGTTTTCAGGGGAATCAGCCCCAGCATTTT. Its translation: CASSFQGNQPQHF.

The rearrangement uses TRBV5-1 and TRBJ2-7; the match to TRBD2 covers 9 bases. The CDR3 consists of 14 residues. After removal of 4 bases from V and 4 bases from J, the junction contained 6 bases not matched to a gene. Germline CDR1 reads SGHRS; CDR2 reads YFSETQ. CDR3 in DNA: TGCGCCAGCAGCCCCCGGACTAGCGCGTACGAGCAGTACTTC. It codes for CASSPRTSAYEQYF.

This chain links TRBV4-1 with TRBJ2-7; D is possibly TRBD1 (6 bases). The length of the CDR3 is 15 residues. V lost 4 bases and J lost 3, with 16 bases in between. Germline V lookup: CDR1 MGHRA, CDR2 YSYEKL. CDR3 sequence reads: CASSPQKTGYYEQYF. The CDR3 DNA reads TGCGCCAGCAGCCCCCAAAAAACAGGGTACTACGAGCAGTACTTC.

V and J are TRBV28 and TRBJ1-4, with D uncertain. Germline V CDR1 and CDR2: MDHEN, SYDVKM. Deletions cut 2 bases from V and 5 bases from J, with 3 bases between. The CDR3 is 12 amino acids. The CDR3 sequence: CASSLANEKLFF. The CDR3 DNA is TGTGCCAGCAGTTTAGCGAATGAAAAACTGTTTTTT.

J is TRBJ1-6 and V is TRBV4-3; the match to TRBD1 covers 8 bases. V was pared by 0 bases and J by 1 base, with 5 bases of the junction left unmatched. The CDR3 is made up of 18 amino acids. Germline CDR1 is LGHNA and CDR2 is YSLEER. CDR3 coding DNA: TGCGCCAGCAGCCAAGATCCAGGGGGCGCGTCCTATAATTCACCCCTCCACTTT. Amino acids: CASSQDPGGASYNSPLHF.

The chain links TRBV3-1 (or the pseudogene TRBV3-2) to TRBJ2-7; perhaps TRBD1 as D (5 bases). V lost 3 bases and J 2 bases, leaving 8 bases between the germline ends. Germline-derived CDR1 and CDR2 are LGHDT and YNNKEL (reference sequence). The length of the CDR3 is 13 residues. In DNA, the CDR3 is TGTGCCAGCAGCCAGGGGCCGCCCTACGAGCAGTACTTC. Translation: CASSQGPPYEQYF.

The chain joins TRBV12-5 to TRBJ1-6; D is unresolved. The germline CDR1 and CDR2 sequences are LGHNT and FRNRAP. The V and J ends lost 2 bases and 18 bases respectively, with 32 bases between them. CDR3 size: 18 residues. The CDR3 DNA reads TGTGCTAGTGGTTTGTTGTACGGTGGCCATAGGTTATGGGTGGCAGGCCACTTT. As protein: CASGLLYGGHRLWVAGHF.

This clone has only one observation. The V call is TRBV5-1, the J call TRBJ2-5; TRBD2 aligns across 10 bases. V was pared by 4 bases and J by 5 bases, with 11 bases of the junction left unmatched. This CDR3 region has 16 residues. Germline V gene lookup returns CDR1 SGHRS and CDR2 YFSETQ. Here the CDR3 reads CASSPQAGGPWETQYF. For the CDR3, the DNA is TGCGCCAGCAGCCCCCAAGCGGGAGGGCCATGGGAGACCCAGTACTTC.

The genes are TRBV6-5 and TRBJ1-1, with TRBD1 matching over 7 bases. CDR3 size: 14 residues. Germline V gene data show CDR1 as MNHEY and CDR2 as SVGAGI. The ends lost 5 bases at V and 1 base at J; junction bases unmatched: 4. CDR3 nucleotide sequence: TGTGCCAGCAGTAAGGGGACAGCGAACACTGAAGCTTTCTTT. Translation gives CASSKGTANTEAFF.

The chain carries TRBV27 and TRBJ2-5, with 16 bases aligning to TRBD2. Germline-derived CDR1 and CDR2 are MNHEY and SMNVEV (reference sequence). The ends lost 3 bases at V and 1 base at J; junction bases unmatched: 11. The CDR3 has 20 residues. In DNA form, the CDR3 reads TGTGCCAGCAGTTTCACCCAGGGGACTAGCGGGAGGGCCCTCCAAGAGACCCAGTACTTC. Translated, it gives CASSFTQGTSGRALQETQYF.

The chain has TRBV4-3 and TRBJ2-5; the match to TRBD1 covers 11 bases. The CDR3 loop spans 15 amino acids. Trimming cost V 3 bases and J 4 bases; bases outside gene matches: 4. Germline V gene data show CDR1 as LGHNA and CDR2 as YSLEER. The CDR3 region has the DNA TGCGCCAGCAGCCACGGGACAGGGGGAGCAGAGACCCAGTACTTC. It specifies CASSHGTGGAETQYF.